Each of the 19 T cell receptor beta chains below was sequenced from the same sample in a study of shared clonotypes between healthy human individuals (TCRdb year 2020). Library prep was done by the immunoSEQ multiplex PCR assay. As stored in TCRdb, this immuneACCESS dataset retains in-frame rearrangements with V and J assigned. A fraction of the clones does not appear; measured against another copy, unresolved V genes explain less than half of the discrepancy, and the remainder lacks a known reason. The sample yields 550,000 to 850,000 clones; over 55% were counted once. Approximately 1.7% of the sample is in the top ten clones. The sample was memory CD4+ T cells sorted from blood. The intended sense of this specimen's cell subset or site label: CD45RA-negative fraction. The receptors derive from a woman aged 25 to 39 in good health.

The gene calls are TRBV7-9 and TRBJ2-3, with TRBD2 matching over 8 bases. This CDR3 is 17 amino acids long. The V segment lost 5 bases and the J segment 1 base; nucleotides outside the gene matches: 11. Germline loops: CDR1 SEHNR, CDR2 FQNEAQ (reference sequence). The DNA for the CDR3 is TGTGCCAGCAGCCCCCGAGGTAGCGGGATGGGCACAGATACGCAGTATTTT. Translating it yields CASSPRGSGMGTDTQYF.

This chain uses TRBV5-8 with TRBJ2-3, with 10 nucleotides matching TRBD2. The CDR3 extends over 17 amino acids. Germline trimming cut 4 bases from V and 4 bases from J; bases unmatched to any gene: 12. From germline, CDR1 is SGHTS and CDR2 YDEGEE. CDR3 nucleotide sequence: TGTGCCAGCAGCCTCGGGCTAGCGGGAGTGTATGCAGATACGCAGTATTTT. Its translation is CASSLGLAGVYADTQYF.

The chain uses TRBV5-1 and TRBJ2-7; D uncertain. The V and J ends lost 0 bases and 0 bases respectively, with 10 bases between them. The germline CDR1 and CDR2 sequences are SGHRS and YFSETQ. The CDR3 totals 15 residues. Here the CDR3 reads CASSLVPDSSYEQYF. For the CDR3, the DNA is TGCGCCAGCAGCTTGGTCCCCGACTCCTCCTACGAGCAGTACTTC.

The CDR3 DNA reads as TGTGCCAGCAGCGGGGAAAGGGCGGGAGCGGGGACAGATACGCAGTATTTT. This codes for CASSGERAGAGTDTQYF. The V and J genes are TRBV2 and TRBJ2-3; the match to TRBD2 covers 7 bases. The CDR3 loop spans 17 amino acids. The V gene's germline CDR1 is SNHLY and CDR2 FYNNEI. Trimming at V came to 6 bases and at J to 3 bases, leaving 15 bases not matched to a gene.

This clone was seen only a few times. The V and J genes are TRBV28 and TRBJ1-3, with D unclear. Trimming took 2 bases from V and 3 from J, leaving 17 bases between them. The CDR3 is 17 residues long. Germline V gene sequence: CDR1 MDHEN, CDR2 SYDVKM. CDR3 sequence: CASSLGPPAASGNTIYF. As DNA, the CDR3 is TGTGCCAGCAGTTTAGGCCCCCCGGCGGCGAGTGGAAACACCATATATTTT.

The chain uses TRBV5-5 and TRBJ2-7, with 15 bases matching TRBD2. Losses at the gene ends were 3 bases for V and 3 bases for J; bases not matched to a gene: 4. CDR3 length: 16 residues. Germline CDR1 SGHKS, CDR2 YYEKEE (reference sequence). CDR3 sequence: CASSSWTSGRDYEQYF. The DNA for the CDR3 is TGTGCCAGCAGCTCCTGGACTAGCGGGAGGGACTACGAGCAGTACTTC.

A single count supports this clone. The rearrangement uses TRBV6-6 and TRBJ2-7; 7 bases agree with TRBD2. With 5 bases clipped from V and 5 bases from J, the junction kept 12 bases outside the gene matches. Germline CDR1 MNHNY, CDR2 SVGAGI (reference sequence). The CDR3 sequence is 15 residues long. The CDR3 loop is CASSAPRGGNDEQYF. Written as DNA, the CDR3 is TGTGCCAGCAGTGCTCCCCGGGGAGGGAACGACGAGCAGTACTTC.

This clone was observed a single time. The V call is TRBV9, the J call TRBJ1-3; D is undetermined. Germline V gene data show CDR1 as SGDLS and CDR2 as YYNGEE. Trimming took 0 bases from V and 2 from J, leaving 15 bases between them. The CDR3 is made up of 17 amino acids. For the CDR3, the DNA is TGTGCCAGCAGCGTAGCTCGGATCGGGTCCACTGGAAACACCATATATTTT. Residues: CASSVARIGSTGNTIYF.

This clone was seen a handful of times. The CDR3 DNA follows: TGTGCCAGCACCCAAAGGCAGAGTTCATTATCTGGAAACACCATATATTTT. Its translation: CASTQRQSSLSGNTIYF. The V and J genes are TRBV2 and TRBJ1-3; no definite D call. Trimming stripped 7 bases from V and 1 base from J, with 20 bases between. There are 17 residues in the CDR3. Germline assignment: CDR1 SNHLY and CDR2 FYNNEI.

In regard to this clone: The same CDR3 is also encoded by other DNA sequences in this sample. The chain couples TRBV28 to TRBJ1-2; D may be TRBD1 (6 bases). The V and J ends lost 6 bases and 3 bases respectively, with 11 bases between them. Per the germline V gene, CDR1 is MDHEN and CDR2 is SYDVKM. The CDR3 loop spans 13 amino acids. The CDR3, as DNA: TGTGCCAGCAGACAGGGTCTCGACTATGGCTACACCTTC. This gives the protein CASRQGLDYGYTF.

This chain joins TRBV6-5 and TRBJ2-1; unclear D gene. Germline CDR1 reads MNHEY; CDR2 reads SVGAGI. This CDR3 spans 15 amino acids. V lost 0 bases and J 12 bases, leaving 18 bases between the germline ends. The CDR3 nucleotides are TGTGCCAGCAGTTACTCTAATGGAAGGTCTTTTGGGCAGTTCTTC. Translation gives CASSYSNGRSFGQFF.

This chain links TRBV2 with TRBJ1-6; a possible D gene is TRBD1 (6 bases). Germline V gene lookup returns CDR1 SNHLY and CDR2 FYNNEI. Trimming removed 5 bases from V and 9 bases from J, with 17 bases in between. This CDR3 has 15 residues. CDR3 sequence reads: CASSPGQPNRSPLHF. Written as DNA, the CDR3 is TGTGCCAGCAGTCCGGGACAACCAAATCGTTCACCCCTCCACTTT.

The chain carries TRBV6-1 and TRBJ2-1; TRBD2 matches 8 bases. CDR1 is MNHNS and CDR2 is SASEGT in the germline V gene. The CDR3 sequence is 13 residues long. V trimming: 2 bases; J trimming: 10 bases; junction bases outside the gene matches: 4. CDR3 nucleotide sequence: TGTGCCAGCAGTGAACGGGAGGGCCGGGAGCAGTTCTTC. Translating it yields CASSEREGREQFF.

V and J are TRBV5-1 and TRBJ2-7; D gene unclear. Between the trimmed V and J ends, which lost 2 bases and 2 bases, there was a span of 11 bases. The length of the CDR3 is 14 residues. Germline lookup yields CDR1 SGHRS and CDR2 YFSETQ. CDR3 nucleotides: TGCGCCAGCAGCTTAGCGTGGGCGACCTACGAGCAGTACTTC. The encoded protein is CASSLAWATYEQYF. The variable domain in full, completed from reference TRBV5-1 and TRBJ2-7, reads KAGVTQTPRYLIKTRGQQVTLSCSPISGHRSVSWYQQTPGQGLQFLFEYFSETQRNKGNFPGRFSGRQFSNSRSEMNVSTLELGDSALYLCASSLAWATYEQYFGPGTRLTVT.

A few counts support this clone. The chain has TRBV14 and TRBJ2-4, with 10 positions matching TRBD1. Germline CDR1 SGHDN, CDR2 FVKESK. The CDR3 is made up of 17 amino acids. The V gene end was trimmed by 4 bases and the J gene end by 0 bases; junction bases not matched to a gene: 6. The CDR3 region is CASSLGQGTIAKNIQYF. CDR3 nucleotide sequence: TGTGCCAGCAGCCTGGGACAGGGGACCATAGCCAAAAACATTCAGTACTTC.

The chain is built from TRBV7-8 and TRBJ1-1; 7 positions agree with TRBD1. This CDR3 region has 16 residues. CDR1 and CDR2 (germline): SGHVS, FQNEAQ. The trim removed 0 bases at V and 7 bases at J, leaving 11 bases unmatched. CDR3 residues: CASSLAAGTVTIEAFF. DNA for the CDR3: TGTGCCAGCAGCTTAGCTGCCGGGACAGTAACTATTGAAGCTTTCTTT.

The chain employs TRBV5-4 and TRBJ2-5, with TRBD2 matching 9 bases. The CDR3 is 15 amino acids. V dropped 2 bases and J dropped 5; count of bases not matched to a gene: 7. Germline V lookup: CDR1 SGHNT, CDR2 YYREEE (reference sequence). The CDR3 here is CASSFSLAGYETQYF. CDR3 DNA: TGTGCCAGCAGCTTTAGTCTAGCGGGGTACGAGACCCAGTACTTC.

V and J are TRBV6-5 and TRBJ2-2; a weak D match, TRBD1 (6 bases). Trimming took off 5 bases at V and 1 base at J, with 8 bases between the two ends. The CDR3 covers 14 residues. The germline V gene has CDR1 MNHEY and CDR2 SVGAGI. The DNA for the CDR3 is TGTGCCAGCAGTGCGACAGGGAACACCGGGGAGCTGTTTTTT. The encoded protein is CASSATGNTGELFF.

The chain uses TRBV10-3 and TRBJ2-7; TRBD2 matches at 7 bases. Germline V gene data show CDR1 as ENHRY and CDR2 as SYGVKD. This CDR3 contains 15 residues. The junction had 10 bases not matched to a gene; V was cut back by 3 bases and J by 5 bases. The CDR3 region has the DNA TGTGCCATCAGTGAAAGGACTAGTGGGAATAACGAGCAGTACTTC. It encodes CAISERTSGNNEQYF.